The 15 T cell receptor beta chains in this list originate from one sample, sequenced in a study of T cell repertoires in cytomegalovirus infection. Their antigens remain unidentified. TCRdb re-called the reads through MiXCR, storing one row per CDR3 protein. The sample yields about 920,000 distinct CDR3 sequences, approximately 33% seen once. Sample: cultured CD8+ T cells from PBMCs, taken from culture after CMV antigen stimulation. All receptors come from a human donor in good health (CMV status not recorded). Some clones in this sample may be carry-over from other donors' samples.

With respect to this clonotype: A clone one base away is much larger, so this may be a read error. The rearrangement joins TRBV28 to TRBJ1-6; D call uncertain. Trimming took 10 bases from V and 10 from J, leaving 23 bases between them. Germline CDR1 is MDHEN and CDR2 is SYDVKM. The CDR3 is made up of 15 amino acids. The CDR3 spells CANSLRALVGSPLHF. Here the CDR3 DNA reads TGTGCCAACAGCCTCCGGGCCCTCGTGGGGTCACCCCTCCACTTT.

This clonotype was detected a few times. The chain carries TRBV20-1 and TRBJ1-2; tentatively, D is TRBD1 (6 bases). The CDR3 runs 14 residues. The germline gives CDR1 DFQATT, CDR2 SNEGSKA (reference sequence). Trimming removed 1 base at V and 4 bases at J, with 13 bases between. CDR3 region: CSARGFTGAYGYTF. The CDR3 bases are TGCAGTGCTAGAGGTTTCACGGGGGCCTATGGCTACACCTTC.

The sample holds many counts of this clonotype. The V and J genes are TRBV27 and TRBJ1-5; D not certain. Trimming took off 6 bases at V and 2 bases at J, with 8 bases between the two ends. CDR3 length: 13 amino acids. Germline V lookup: CDR1 MNHEY, CDR2 SMNVEV (reference sequence). The DNA for the CDR3 is TGTGCCAGCAGCCCGTCGGGCAATCAGCCCCAGCATTTT. Residues: CASSPSGNQPQHF.

This clonotype was observed a few times. The V call is TRBV9, the J call TRBJ1-1; D gene uncertain. CDR1 is SGDLS, CDR2 YYNGEE, per germline. Trimming pared 0 bases from V and 4 bases from J, leaving 13 bases between. CDR3 length: 15 amino acids. The CDR3 DNA sequence: TGTGCCAGCAGCGTAGAGGGAAAGATGGGCACTGAAGCTTTCTTT. It codes for CASSVEGKMGTEAFF.

Many counts were recorded for this clonotype. The chain carries TRBV7-9 and TRBJ2-2; the D is unclear. The CDR3 extends over 11 amino acids. Between the trimmed V and J ends, which lost 4 bases and 5 bases, there was a span of 2 bases. The germline gives CDR1 SEHNR, CDR2 FQNEAQ (reference sequence). CDR3 protein: CASSWTGELFF. Here the CDR3 DNA reads TGTGCCAGCAGCTGGACCGGGGAGCTGTTTTTT.

CDR3 nucleotide sequence: TGTGCCAGCAGTGAAGAGACAGGGCGGGCCTACGAGCAGTACGTC. Translation gives CASSEETGRAYEQYV. The chain has TRBV6-2 or TRBV6-3 and TRBJ2-7; 7 bases agree with TRBD1. Trimming cost V 5 bases and J 2 bases; bases outside gene matches: 9. This CDR3 comprises 15 residues. Germline V gene lookup returns CDR1 MNHEY and CDR2 SVGEGT.

The V gene is TRBV6-6, the J gene TRBJ1-1, with no clear D. This CDR3 comprises 15 residues. Germline V gene sequence: CDR1 MNHNY, CDR2 SVGAGI (reference sequence). V lost 6 bases and J lost 0, with 14 bases in between. The DNA for the CDR3 is TGTGCCAGCAGACCGACGGGATTATTGAACACTGAAGCTTTCTTT. Translated, it gives CASRPTGLLNTEAFF.

J is TRBJ1-6 and V is TRBV28; TRBD1 matches at 7 bases. This CDR3 has 15 residues. The germline CDR1 and CDR2 sequences are MDHEN and SYDVKM. J gave up 7 bases and V 7 bases, and 10 bases lay outside the gene matches. The chain's CDR3 is CASKPQGRRNSPLHF. The CDR3 nucleotides are TGTGCCAGCAAACCACAGGGGAGGCGGAATTCACCCCTCCACTTT.

This clonotype was counted a single time. The chain carries TRBV27 and TRBJ1-5; TRBD1 aligns across 8 bases. The germline CDR1 and CDR2 sequences are MNHEY and SMNVEV (reference sequence). V gave up 9 bases and J gave up 7 bases; unmatched junction bases: 11. This CDR3 comprises 14 residues. The CDR3 region is CASPDRGREQPQHF. CDR3 coding DNA: TGTGCCAGTCCCGACAGGGGTAGAGAACAGCCCCAGCATTTT.

This rearrangement joins TRBV7-9 to TRBJ1-2, with 9 bases identical to TRBD1. This CDR3 contains 19 residues. V dropped 1 base and J dropped 10; count of bases not matched to a gene: 22. Germline loops: CDR1 SEHNR, CDR2 FQNEAQ (reference sequence). The CDR3 bases are TGTGCCAGCAGCTTAGAGACCCGGGACAGGGACAGTTATGAGGCTGACTACACCTTC. Amino acid sequence: CASSLETRDRDSYEADYTF.

DNA of the CDR3: TGCGCCAGCAGCTTGGGGTCAGGGGGTCTTCAGGGGAGTGAGCAGTTCTTC. Translating gives CASSLGSGGLQGSEQFF. The J gene is TRBJ2-1, the V gene TRBV5-1, with 7 positions matching TRBD1. The CDR3 is 17 amino acids. Germline CDR1 reads SGHRS; CDR2 reads YFSETQ. The V segment lost 0 bases and the J segment 9 bases; nucleotides outside the gene matches: 15.

The chain carries TRBV7-9 and TRBJ2-3; the D gene is possibly TRBD1 (6 bases). The V and J ends lost 5 bases and 3 bases respectively, with 18 bases between them. Per the germline V gene, CDR1 is SEHNR and CDR2 is FQNEAQ (reference sequence). The CDR3 covers 16 residues. CDR3 region: CASSPPSGAYTDTQYF. DNA for the CDR3: TGTGCCAGCAGCCCCCCATCAGGGGCTTATACAGATACGCAGTATTTT.

The chain joins TRBV12-3 or TRBV12-4 to TRBJ1-3, with 11 bases that match TRBD1. The CDR3 is 15 amino acids. Trimming removed 5 bases from V and 8 bases from J; junction bases left unmatched: 8. The DNA for the CDR3 is TGTGCCAGCAGTCCCTCAGGACAGGGGGCATACACCATATATTTT. Amino acids: CASSPSGQGAYTIYF.

This rearrangement joins TRBV6-2 or TRBV6-3 to TRBJ1-5; 7 bases are shared with TRBD1. The CDR3 covers 17 residues. V lost 2 bases to trimming and J lost 0 bases; unmatched junction nucleotides: 7. Germline V gives CDR1 MNHEY, CDR2 SVGEGT. CDR3 protein: CASSYTSEGASNQPQHF. The CDR3 DNA reads as TGTGCCAGCAGTTACACCAGTGAGGGGGCTAGCAATCAGCCCCAGCATTTT.

The CDR3 region is CASSERNIMNTEAFF. The CDR3 DNA follows: TGTGCCAGCAGTGAAAGGAACATCATGAACACTGAAGCTTTCTTT. The chain has TRBV6-5 and TRBJ1-1; D unclear. The CDR3 loop spans 15 amino acids. The V and J ends lost 5 bases and 0 bases respectively, with 13 bases between them. The germline V gene has CDR1 MNHEY and CDR2 SVGAGI.